The 15 T cell receptor beta chains below all came from one sample that was sequenced in a study of resident and recirculating memory T cells in vitiligo. The table came from immunoSEQ multiplex PCR; TCRdb's copy has only in-frame clones and leaves some out. Counted here are more than 70,000 clones, under 95% occurring once; the ten biggest clones make up more than 5%. Sequencing input: blood. The source is a male donor with vitiligo.

V usage is TRBV2 and J usage is TRBJ2-2; 7 bases are shared with TRBD1. From germline, CDR1 is SNHLY and CDR2 FYNNEI. The CDR3 has 17 residues. V dropped 3 bases and J dropped 6; count of bases not matched to a gene: 13. CDR3 protein: CASSETIHRGRAGELFF. The CDR3 nucleotides read TGTGCCAGCAGTGAGACCATCCACAGGGGTAGGGCCGGGGAGCTGTTTTTT.

The chain uses TRBV7-8 and TRBJ1-5, with D unresolved. The V end lost 1 base, the J end lost 1 base, and 14 bases lay between the germline ends. This CDR3 is built from 17 residues. The germline gives CDR1 SGHVS, CDR2 FQNEAQ. The CDR3 reads CASSLGERRASNQPQHF. The CDR3 DNA sequence: TGTGCCAGCAGCTTAGGTGAAAGGAGGGCGAGCAATCAGCCCCAGCATTTT.

The rearrangement links TRBV10-3 to TRBJ2-7; 9 bases line up with TRBD2. The CDR3 is 15 amino acids. The J segment lost 4 bases and the V segment lost 0 bases, leaving 4 bases of the junction unmatched. In germline, CDR1 is ENHRY, CDR2 SYGVKD. CDR3 protein: CAISESTSGAYEQYF. CDR3 coding DNA: TGTGCCATCAGTGAGTCGACTAGCGGTGCATACGAGCAGTACTTC.

The rearrangement joins TRBV19 to TRBJ1-5; D perhaps matches TRBD1 (6 bases). The CDR3 runs to 14 residues. Trimming took 5 bases from V and 7 from J, leaving 15 bases between them. From germline, CDR1 is LNHDA and CDR2 SQIVND (reference sequence). CDR3 bases: TGTGCCAGTAGTCTTCTAGGGGGTGGGCAGCCCCAGCATTTT. Its protein product is CASSLLGGGQPQHF.

The chain combines TRBV25-1 with TRBJ2-7, with TRBD2 as a possible D gene (5 bases). V dropped 6 bases and J dropped 2 bases, with 11 bases sitting between them. The CDR3 is made up of 13 amino acids. Germline values: CDR1 MGHDK, CDR2 SYGVNS. This chain's CDR3 is CASREDYPYEQYF. The CDR3 nucleotides read TGTGCCAGCAGGGAAGACTACCCCTACGAGCAGTACTTC.

This clone was recorded a few times. The J gene is TRBJ2-2, the V gene TRBV5-1, with 8 nucleotides matching TRBD2. The CDR3 runs to 15 residues. Germline V gene data show CDR1 as SGHRS and CDR2 as YFSETQ. Losses at the gene ends were 6 bases for V and 4 bases for J; bases not matched to a gene: 8. CDR3 bases: TGCGCCAGCACAAGGAGCGGGGGCAGCACCGGGGAGCTGTTTTTT. Its translation: CASTRSGGSTGELFF.

The chain is built from TRBV4-1 and TRBJ2-3; D gene ambiguous. The CDR3 runs 14 residues. V lost 5 bases and J lost 2, with 11 bases in between. CDR1 is MGHRA and CDR2 is YSYEKL in the germline V gene. In nucleotides, the CDR3 is TGCGCCAGCAGCTTTAGACTGAACACAGATACGCAGTATTTT. Translated: CASSFRLNTDTQYF.

The chain is built from TRBV5-1 and TRBJ2-1, with D possibly TRBD2 on 5 matching bases. Trimming stripped 2 bases from V and 11 bases from J, with 14 bases between. This CDR3 is 13 amino acids long. Germline lookup yields CDR1 SGHRS and CDR2 YFSETQ. This CDR3 is CASSFSSSSKQFF. CDR3 DNA: TGCGCCAGCAGCTTCTCTAGCTCGTCGAAGCAGTTCTTC. Complete variable domain (other parts from reference TRBV5-1 and TRBJ2-1): KAGVTQTPRYLIKTRGQQVTLSCSPISGHRSVSWYQQTPGQGLQFLFEYFSETQRNKGNFPGRFSGRQFSNSRSEMNVSTLELGDSALYLCASSFSSSSKQFFGPGTRLTVL.

This clone has just a few counts. The chain is built from TRBV7-9 and TRBJ1-1; D unclear. Per the germline V gene, CDR1 is SEHNR and CDR2 is FQNEAQ (reference sequence). The CDR3 runs 11 residues. The V end lost 2 bases, the J end lost 8 bases, and 6 bases lay between the germline ends. The CDR3 protein is CASSLTREAFF. The DNA of the CDR3 is TGTGCCAGCAGCTTAACGAGGGAAGCTTTCTTT. The full variable domain, in which reference TRBV7-9 and TRBJ1-1 provide the parts outside the CDR3, is DTGVSQNPRHKITKRGQNVTFRCDPISEHNRLYWYRQTLGQGPEFLTYFQNEAQLEKSRLLSDRFSAERPKGSFSTLEIQRTEQGDSAMYLCASSLTREAFFGQGTRLTVV.

The V and J genes are TRBV7-6 and TRBJ2-6; 7 bases match TRBD2. The CDR3 totals 17 residues. After removal of 5 bases from V and 0 bases from J, the junction contained 7 bases not matched to a gene. Per the germline V gene, CDR1 is SGHVS and CDR2 is FNYEAQ. The CDR3 here is CASSPPGGSSGANVLTF. The CDR3 DNA reads TGTGCCAGCAGCCCCCCCGGGGGGAGCTCTGGGGCCAACGTCCTGACTTTC.

The V gene is TRBV25-1, the J gene TRBJ1-1; TRBD1 might be the D (5 bases). The germline CDR1 and CDR2 sequences are MGHDK and SYGVNS. This CDR3 is 14 amino acids long. Trimming shortened V by 9 bases and J by 4 bases, and 18 bases separated the two germline ends. The CDR3 DNA reads as TGTGCCAGTAGACACGGGGGATGGAGCACTGAAGCTTTCTTT. It encodes CASRHGGWSTEAFF.

Concerning this clone itself: The sample holds other DNA sequences that translate to the same CDR3. The rearrangement links TRBV18 to TRBJ2-7; 11 bases match TRBD1. The CDR3 has 13 residues. Germline lookup yields CDR1 KGHSH and CDR2 LQKENI. V shed 3 bases, J shed 7 bases, and the junction held 2 bases outside the gene matches. CDR3 nucleotide sequence: TGTGCCAGCTCACCGGGACAGGGGGGAGAGCAGTACTTC. Protein product: CASSPGQGGEQYF.

This chain uses TRBV27 with TRBJ2-3; 7 positions agree with TRBD2. Germline trimming cut 8 bases from V and 13 bases from J; bases unmatched to any gene: 21. Germline lookup yields CDR1 MNHEY and CDR2 SMNVEV (reference sequence). CDR3 size: 15 residues. CDR3 nucleotide sequence: TGTGCCAGCGGATACTCTCTATTGCGCGGGAGTGTGAAGTATTTT. Its protein is CASGYSLLRGSVKYF.

The genes are TRBV15 and TRBJ1-2, with D uncertain. In germline, CDR1 is LNHNV, CDR2 YYDKDF (reference sequence). V was cut by 3 bases and J by 4 bases, with 12 bases left in between. The CDR3 sequence is 14 residues long. CDR3 DNA sequence: TGTGCCACCAGCAGCCCCCATCCTAGCTATGGCTACACCTTC. The encoded protein is CATSSPHPSYGYTF.

This sequence joins TRBV9 and TRBJ1-2; 10 bases map to TRBD1. The CDR3 has 16 amino acids. Germline V gene sequence: CDR1 SGDLS, CDR2 YYNGEE. V trimming: 3 bases; J trimming: 8 bases; junction bases outside the gene matches: 13. The CDR3 loop reads CASSASGQGKSRGYTF. The CDR3 nucleotides read TGTGCCAGCAGCGCCTCGGGACAGGGGAAATCAAGGGGCTACACCTTC.